A single sample is the source of the 25 T cell receptor beta chains below, sequenced in a study of cytomegalovirus exposure and HLA in healthy donors. Primers for the PCR totalled 60 Vbeta and 13 Jbeta. The table came from immunoSEQ multiplex PCR; TCRdb's copy has only in-frame clones and leaves some out. The sample lists some 240,000 clones; about nine tenths were seen once. The sample comprised PBMCs. Receptor source: a girl aged 2 to 10 in good health and CMV-seronegative.

This chain links TRBV7-2 with TRBJ2-7; 11 nucleotides line up with TRBD2. This CDR3 has 18 residues. The ends lost 5 bases at V and 1 base at J; junction bases unmatched: 13. Germline V lookup: CDR1 SGHTA, CDR2 FQGNSA. The CDR3 region is CASSRLSVTSGRSYEQYF. The DNA for the CDR3 is TGTGCCAGCAGCCGTCTCTCAGTAACTAGCGGGAGATCCTACGAGCAGTACTTC.

The rearrangement links TRBV28 to TRBJ2-5; 8 nucleotides line up with TRBD1. Germline assignment: CDR1 MDHEN and CDR2 SYDVKM. Trimming removed 3 bases from V and 13 bases from J; junction bases left unmatched: 10. CDR3 size: 13 residues. For the CDR3, the DNA is TGTGCCAGCAGTTTTCCGGGACAGGCTGAGATGTACTTC. This encodes CASSFPGQAEMYF. The whole variable domain, remainder taken from reference TRBV28 and TRBJ2-5, is DVKVTQSSRYLVKRTGEKVFLECVQDMDHENMFWYRQDPGLGLRLIYFSYDVKMKEKGDIPEGYSVSREKKERFSLILESASTNQTSMYLCASSFPGQAEMYFGPGTRLLVL.

The chain has TRBV18 and TRBJ2-7; D possibly corresponds to TRBD2 (6 bases). Germline CDR1 reads KGHSH; CDR2 reads LQKENI. The germline V and J ends were trimmed by 3 bases and 0 bases, with 18 bases remaining between them. The CDR3 is 17 residues long. The CDR3 region is CASSPRRAGLSSYEQYF. In nucleotides, the CDR3 is TGTGCCAGCTCACCCAGGAGGGCGGGCCTTAGCTCCTACGAGCAGTACTTC.

The rearrangement joins TRBV30 to TRBJ1-1, with D possibly being TRBD1 (5 bases). The CDR3 loop spans 12 amino acids. V was pared by 8 bases and J by 0 bases, with 10 bases between. The germline V gene has CDR1 GTSNPN and CDR2 SVGIG (reference sequence). CDR3 DNA sequence: TGTGCCGTCGGAGGGGTGAACACTGAAGCTTTCTTT. Amino acid sequence: CAVGGVNTEAFF.

The chain employs TRBV7-2 and TRBJ2-5, with D unresolved. Trimming shortened V by 4 bases and J by 3 bases, and 9 bases separated the two germline ends. The germline V gene encodes CDR1 SGHTA and CDR2 FQGNSA. The CDR3 has 13 residues. CDR3 DNA sequence: TGTGCCAGCAGCTCTCCTACGAAAGAGACCCAGTACTTC. This translates into CASSSPTKETQYF. The whole variable domain, filled in from reference TRBV7-2 and TRBJ2-5, reads GAGVSQSPSNKVTEKGKDVELRCDPISGHTALYWYRQSLGQGLEFLIYFQGNSAPDKSGLPSDRFSAERTGGSVSTLTIQRTQQEDSAVYLCASSSPTKETQYFGPGTRLLVL.

The rearrangement links TRBV7-6 to TRBJ2-7; D ambiguous. V lost 5 bases, J lost 4 bases, and 18 bases lay in between. Germline loops: CDR1 SGHVS, CDR2 FNYEAQ. The CDR3 covers 15 residues. Here the CDR3 reads CASSLFHVSPYEQYF. Written as DNA, the CDR3 is TGTGCCAGCAGCCTATTTCACGTGTCTCCTTACGAGCAGTACTTC.

The CDR3 sequence is CASSDSIISGEAFF. Here the CDR3 DNA reads TGTGCCAGCAGTGACTCGATAATTTCAGGTGAAGCTTTCTTT. V usage is TRBV6-4 and J usage is TRBJ1-1; the D is unclear. The CDR3 runs 14 residues. Germline CDR1 reads MRHNA; CDR2 reads SNTAGT. Trimming left V 0 bases short and J 7 bases short, with 12 bases between.

This chain links TRBV19 with TRBJ1-1; the match to TRBD1 covers 7 bases. CDR1 is LNHDA and CDR2 is SQIVND in the germline V gene (reference sequence). This CDR3 has 14 residues. V was pared by 4 bases and J by 0 bases, with 2 bases of the junction left unmatched. The CDR3 sequence: CASSKGGMNTEAFF. CDR3 in DNA: TGTGCCAGTAGTAAAGGGGGCATGAACACTGAAGCTTTCTTT.

This clone was detected only a few times. The rearrangement links TRBV7-8 to TRBJ2-7; TRBD2 aligns across 13 bases. Looked up from germline, CDR1 is SGHVS and CDR2 is FQNEAQ. J was trimmed by 5 bases and V by 5 bases; bases with no gene match: 18. The CDR3 loop spans 19 amino acids. The CDR3: CASSLLDGGLAGRSDEQYF. CDR3 bases: TGTGCCAGCAGCCTATTAGACGGGGGACTAGCGGGAAGAAGTGACGAGCAGTACTTC.

This chain uses TRBV30 with TRBJ2-1; 8 bases align to TRBD2. CDR3 length equals 14 residues. J lost 8 bases, V lost 5 bases, and 11 bases had no gene match. The germline CDR1 and CDR2 sequences are GTSNPN and SVGIG (reference sequence). CDR3 amino acids: CAWLKAGAEYEQFF. As DNA, the CDR3 is TGTGCCTGGTTAAAAGCGGGAGCGGAATATGAGCAGTTCTTC.

This clone was observed a single time. The chain employs TRBV28 and TRBJ1-6; possibly TRBD1 for D (6 bases). V lost 6 bases, J lost 8 bases, and 11 bases lay in between. Per the germline V gene, CDR1 is MDHEN and CDR2 is SYDVKM. The CDR3 has 13 amino acids. The CDR3 spells CASRTGKDSPLHF. The CDR3 DNA sequence: TGTGCCAGCAGAACAGGGAAGGATTCACCCCTCCACTTT.

This clone was picked up one time. The genes are TRBV5-4 and TRBJ2-7, with TRBD2 identical over 11 bases. From germline, CDR1 is SGHNT and CDR2 YYREEE (reference sequence). The trim removed 0 bases at V and 4 bases at J, leaving 3 bases unmatched. The CDR3 covers 15 residues. Written as DNA, the CDR3 is TGTGCCAGCAGCTTGGAGGCTAGCGGGGGGTACGAGCAGTACTTC. Translating gives CASSLEASGGYEQYF. The full variable domain, with the rest looked up from reference TRBV5-4 and TRBJ2-7, is ETGVTQSPTHLIKTRGQQVTLRCSSQSGHNTVSWYQQALGQGPQFIFQYYREEENGRGNFPPRFSGLQFPNYSSELNVNALELDDSALYLCASSLEASGGYEQYFGPGTRLTVT.

V usage is TRBV5-6 and J usage is TRBJ2-5; D might be TRBD2 (5 bases). The J call may be in error: the DNA end matches TRBJ2-7 better. This CDR3 has 14 residues. Germline loops: CDR1 SGHDT, CDR2 YYEEEE. CDR3 loop: CASSLVGSSYEQYF. CDR3 nucleotides: TGTGCCAGCAGCTTGGTTGGGAGCTCCTACGAGCAGTACTTC.

CDR3 nucleotides: TGTGCCACCAGCAGAGATGTTACTAGCGGCACCGGGGAGCTGTTTTTT. Amino acid sequence: CATSRDVTSGTGELFF. The rearrangement links TRBV15 to TRBJ2-2; 8 bases line up with TRBD2. This CDR3 spans 16 amino acids. J gave up 4 bases and V 0 bases, and 4 bases lay outside the gene matches. Germline lookup yields CDR1 LNHNV and CDR2 YYDKDF (reference sequence).

The chain recombines TRBV28 with TRBJ1-4; D is possibly TRBD1 (6 bases). CDR1 MDHEN and CDR2 SYDVKM come from the germline V gene. The CDR3 sequence is 15 residues long. The V gene lost 5 bases and the J gene lost 7 bases, with 17 bases spanning the gap. The CDR3 sequence: CASSQITGWGEKLFF. The CDR3 nucleotides are TGTGCCAGCAGTCAAATTACAGGGTGGGGTGAAAAACTGTTTTTT.

This rearrangement joins TRBV19 to TRBJ1-1, with D uncertain. Trimming took off 1 base at V and 6 bases at J, with 12 bases between the two ends. The CDR3 contains 14 residues. Germline V gene data show CDR1 as LNHDA and CDR2 as SQIVND (reference sequence). The CDR3 loop is CASSIAKEGAEAFF. The CDR3 DNA reads TGTGCCAGTAGTATAGCAAAGGAGGGCGCTGAAGCTTTCTTT.

This chain links TRBV2 with TRBJ1-1; D remains unclear. There are 15 residues in the CDR3. In germline, CDR1 is SNHLY, CDR2 FYNNEI. V lost 7 bases, J lost 2 bases, and 17 bases lay in between. The CDR3 DNA is TGTGCCAGCATGGGAGGGCGGGTAGAAAACACTGAAGCTTTCTTT. Translating it yields CASMGGRVENTEAFF.

This clone was seen only once. J is TRBJ1-1 and V is TRBV30; tentatively, D is TRBD1 (6 bases). Germline V gene sequence: CDR1 GTSNPN, CDR2 SVGIG (reference sequence). V lost 3 bases to trimming and J lost 1 base, with 9 bases between them. This CDR3 region has 13 residues. CDR3 bases: TGTGCCTGGAGGTACAGGGCGAACACTGAAGCTTTCTTT. It translates to CAWRYRANTEAFF.

The chain joins TRBV5-6 to TRBJ2-5, with D possibly matching TRBD2 (5 bases). Trimming took off 0 bases at V and 2 bases at J, with 11 bases between the two ends. This CDR3 is built from 15 residues. The germline V gene encodes CDR1 SGHDT and CDR2 YYEEEE. The CDR3: CASSLGPGNQETQYF. CDR3 in DNA: TGTGCCAGCAGCTTGGGTCCGGGAAATCAAGAGACCCAGTACTTC.

The chain joins TRBV15 to TRBJ2-7; TRBD1 matches 7 bases. The V and J ends lost 5 bases and 3 bases, in that order; junction bases with no gene match: 10. Germline CDR1 and CDR2: LNHNV and YYDKDF (reference sequence). There are 15 residues in the CDR3. The CDR3 coding sequence is TGTGCCACCAGCTGGGCGTGGGACAGCTTCTACGAGCAGTACTTC. Its translation is CATSWAWDSFYEQYF.

This clone was seen only once. The chain couples TRBV6-1 to TRBJ2-2, with no clear D. The CDR3 loop spans 15 amino acids. CDR1 is MNHNS and CDR2 is SASEGT in the germline V gene. The V end lost 2 bases, the J end lost 4 bases, and 11 bases lay between the germline ends. This chain's CDR3 is CASSELSSGTGELFF. Here the CDR3 DNA reads TGTGCCAGCAGTGAATTGAGTTCCGGCACCGGGGAGCTGTTTTTT.

The chain has TRBV30 and TRBJ1-1; no firm D call. This CDR3 has 13 residues. Trimming took off 4 bases at V and 1 base at J, with 10 bases between the two ends. In germline, CDR1 is GTSNPN, CDR2 SVGIG (reference sequence). The CDR3 nucleotides are TGTGCCTGGAACCCTCGGGGGAACACTGAAGCTTTCTTT. It specifies CAWNPRGNTEAFF.

This clone showed up just once. V usage is TRBV6-1 and J usage is TRBJ2-2; maybe TRBD1 (5 bases). In germline, CDR1 is MNHNS, CDR2 SASEGT. The CDR3 covers 14 residues. V lost 11 bases, J lost 5 bases, and 18 bases lay in between. In DNA, the CDR3 is TGTGCCGCCTCCTCTTTGGGGCAAACCGGGGAGCTGTTTTTT. It yields the protein CAASSLGQTGELFF.

The J gene is TRBJ1-2, the V gene TRBV11-1, with 7 bases identical to TRBD1. Germline V gene lookup returns CDR1 SGHAT and CDR2 FQDESV (reference sequence). V shed 3 bases, J shed 3 bases, and the junction held 4 bases outside the gene matches. This CDR3 has 14 amino acids. The CDR3: CASSLQGEDYGYTF. The DNA for the CDR3 is TGTGCCAGCAGCTTGCAGGGGGAGGACTATGGCTACACCTTC. Full variable domain (remainder filled in from reference TRBV11-1 and TRBJ1-2): EAEVAQSPRYKITEKSQAVAFWCDPISGHATLYWYRQILGQGPELLVQFQDESVVDDSQLPKDRFSAERLKGVDSTLKIQPAELGDSAMYLCASSLQGEDYGYTFGSGTRLTVV.

A few counts support this clone. The chain has TRBV6-4 and TRBJ1-2; D uncertain. Trimming removed 0 bases at V and 8 bases at J, with 19 bases between. CDR1 MRHNA and CDR2 SNTAGT come from the germline V gene. This CDR3 spans 16 amino acids. This CDR3 reads CASSDSGYVSTGGYTF. Here the CDR3 DNA reads TGTGCCAGCAGTGACTCAGGTTATGTATCGACGGGAGGCTACACCTTC.